These 2 T cell receptor beta chains originate from one sample sequenced in a study of control samples from healthy donors and cancer patients. TCRdb keeps only in-frame clones here, not all; method: immunoSEQ multiplex PCR. The sample yields approximately 230,000 clones, over 75% seen once. Sequenced sample: PBMCs. These receptors were taken from a woman aged 55-70 years with lung cancer.

The genes are TRBV5-4 and TRBJ1-4; D is possibly TRBD1 (6 bases). Per the germline V gene, CDR1 is SGHNT and CDR2 is YYREEE (reference sequence). V lost 4 bases to trimming and J lost 0 bases, with 7 bases between them. This CDR3 region has 14 residues. DNA for the CDR3: TGTGCCAGCAGCCCAGGGGCAACTAATGAAAAACTGTTTTTT. This gives the protein CASSPGATNEKLFF.

In regard to this clone: This same CDR3 is encoded by further DNA sequences in the sample. V usage is TRBV12-3 or TRBV12-4 and J usage is TRBJ1-5; D gene ambiguous. The CDR3 spans 12 residues. Trimming left V 4 bases short and J 2 bases short, with 3 bases between. The CDR3 here is CASSSGNQPQHF. CDR3 coding DNA: TGTGCCAGCAGTTCCGGCAATCAGCCCCAGCATTTT.